This T cell receptor beta chain was identified in a study of blood T cell repertoires in COVID-19 (dated by TCRdb to about 2020). As for the study more broadly: Collaborator samples came from the United States, Italy and Spain and covered acute and convalescent phases of COVID-19. The prospective study material was composed of cDNA or gDNA derived from T cells, B-cell-depleted T cells, or PBMCs. Subjects who had been exposed to COVID-19, were actively infected with it, or had recovered from it provided the deeply sampled blood TCRbeta repertoires that made up the dataset. The repertoires were released in a freely available public database intended as a resource for research on the immune response to SARS-CoV-2. The samples were drawn from the first 160 participants of the ongoing ImmuneRACE study and from more than 1,000 subjects provided by 6 global collaborators. A de-identified subject ID, COVID-19 status, age in years and sex were almost always included in the sample metadata. Where HLA class I and class II types were available, the types were taken from metadata supplied by the sample provider, not from assay-based typing.

At one collaborating source in Seattle, patients were enrolled during active infection and were followed longitudinally through the course of disease. Collaborating institutions collected whole blood in K2EDTA tubes following their own protocols. Collaborator samples were shipped for TCRbeta analysis as frozen whole blood, isolated PBMCs, or DNA extracted from either sample type. Here is what the overall study found, with its caveats: How much clinical and demographic metadata was included differed by source and by participant, and the metadata was provided uncurated.

CDR1 and CDR2 were assigned from the germline V gene as KGHDR and SFDVKD. The CDR3, from cysteine to phenylalanine, totals 20 residues. The only DNA kept is the CDR3, 60 bases in frame from the first base. Trimming leaves V shorter by 4 bases and J shorter by 0 bases, with the junction holding 13 bases beyond the gene matches. With regard to this clone: The antigen it binds to is not known. No qualities accompany the bases; no much larger clone lies one base away.

TCRbeta CDR3 regions were amplified from genomic DNA using the immunoSEQ Assay, a bias-controlled multiplex PCR. In the authors' own workflow: Within the assay, amplification of reference gene primers was used to estimate how many nucleated cells each sample contained. Sequence reads were collapsed and filtered to measure the absolute abundance of every unique TCRbeta CDR3 rearrangement. For each sample, productive Simpson clonality was calculated as the square root of Simpson's diversity index over productive rearrangements. TCRdb retrieved this table from immuneACCESS and kept in-frame rearrangements only. Not all clones are present; in checked studies, unresolved V genes account for under half, and no reason is known for the remainder. For V, J and clone size, that table is used; D and trimming come from the DNA. The table for this sample lists 250,000 to 300,000 clones; around 91% of them were counted only once. 2% to 2.5% of the sample belongs to the ten largest clones.

Recombination joined TRBV24-1 with TRBJ2-6, with 8 bases aligning to TRBD1. The specimen was peripheral blood. The sequence was collected from a woman aged 55-69 years with COVID-19, enrolled during active disease. The DNA sequence is given as TGTGCCACCAGTGACCCCTCGAAGCACAGGGGGATCTCTGGGGCCAACGTCCTGACTTTC. Its protein reads: CATSDPSKHRGISGANVLTF.